The sequence of this TCR beta chain was determined in a study of control samples from healthy donors and cancer patients. Sequenced by immunoSEQ multiplex PCR; TCRdb stores in-frame clones only, minus some. There are some 130,000 clones in the sample; just under 95% occur only once, and 11% lies in the top ten. V lost 2 bases to trimming and J lost 2 bases, with 6 bases between them. Germline V lookup: CDR1 SNHLY, CDR2 FYNNEI. The CDR3 has 13 amino acids. The chain links TRBV2 to TRBJ1-2; no clear D gene. The receptor's source is a man younger than 45 in good health. The sample comprised blood. The chain's CDR3 is CASSESINYGYTF. CDR3 in DNA: TGTGCCAGCAGTGAAAGCATAAACTATGGCTACACCTTC.